This T cell receptor beta chain was identified during a study of blood T cells in healthy people across ages. CDR3 length: 13 amino acids. Germline V gene lookup returns CDR1 SSHAT and CDR2 FNYEAQ (reference sequence). With respect to this clonotype: One junction end does not reproduce the germline sequence, and a read error may be involved.

The use of a sample-barcoded 5' primer and a J-beta primer mix characterized a second PCR of roughly 6 to 12 cycles. Per-sample output comprised a minimum of 2.5 million paired-end reads containing CDR3. TCRdb reanalysed the 5' RACE reads using MiXCR and keeps one entry per CDR3 protein. The sample yields approximately 760,000 distinct CDR3 sequences, more than 20% seen once. These sequences were also reported in another study, on T cells of mothers and their children. This second report adds: It was related mother-child pairs that showed slightly higher overlap than unrelated pairs, without reaching significance.

This rearrangement joins TRBV7-7 to TRBJ2-3; 8 positions match TRBD2. This TCR was sampled from a boy younger than 18 in good health. Material: blood. This CDR3 is CASSSGRGDTQYF. CDR3 nucleotide sequence: TGTGCTAGCAGCTCCGGGAGGGGGGATACGCAGTATTTT.